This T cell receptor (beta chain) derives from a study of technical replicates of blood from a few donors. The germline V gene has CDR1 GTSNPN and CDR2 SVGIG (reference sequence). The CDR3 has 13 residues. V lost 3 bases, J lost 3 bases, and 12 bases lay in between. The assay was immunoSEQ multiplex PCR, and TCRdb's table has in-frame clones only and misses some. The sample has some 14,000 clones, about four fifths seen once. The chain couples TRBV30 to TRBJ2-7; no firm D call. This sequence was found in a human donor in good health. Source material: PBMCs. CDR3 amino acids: CAWRQSFRYEQYF. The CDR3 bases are TGTGCCTGGAGACAGTCGTTCCGCTACGAGCAGTACTTC.